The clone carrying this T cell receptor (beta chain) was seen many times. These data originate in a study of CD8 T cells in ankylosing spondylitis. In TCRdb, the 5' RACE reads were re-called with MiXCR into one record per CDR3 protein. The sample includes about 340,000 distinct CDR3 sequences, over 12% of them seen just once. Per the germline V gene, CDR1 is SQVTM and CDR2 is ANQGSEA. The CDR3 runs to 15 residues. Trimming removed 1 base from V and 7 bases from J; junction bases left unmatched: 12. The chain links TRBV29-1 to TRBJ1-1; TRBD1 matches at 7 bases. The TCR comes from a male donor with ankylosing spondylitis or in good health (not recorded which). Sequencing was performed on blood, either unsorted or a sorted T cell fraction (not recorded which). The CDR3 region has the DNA TGCAGCGTTGAAGGGCCTTCTTACAGGGGCGGTGAAGCTTTCTTT. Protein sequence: CSVEGPSYRGGEAFF.